This T cell receptor beta chain was recovered during a study of blood T cell repertoires in COVID-19 (dated by TCRdb to 2020 to 2021). As for the study more broadly: Samples covering the acute and convalescent phases of COVID-19 were provided by collaborators in the United States, Italy and Spain. Deeply sampled blood TCRbeta repertoires from subjects exposed to, actively infected with, or recovered from COVID-19 were included in the dataset. The repertoires were released in a freely available public database intended as a resource for research on the immune response to SARS-CoV-2. Where HLA class I and class II types were available, the types were taken from metadata supplied by the sample provider, not from assay-based typing. The material from the prospective study consisted of cDNA or gDNA derived from T cells, B-cell-depleted T cells, or PBMCs. A de-identified subject ID, COVID-19 status, age in years and sex were almost always included in the sample metadata. The samples were drawn from the first 160 participants of the ongoing ImmuneRACE study and from some 1,300 subjects provided by 6 global collaborators. What the study reported, not specific to this receptor: How much clinical and demographic metadata was included differed by source and by participant, and the metadata was provided uncurated.

TCRbeta CDR3 regions were amplified from genomic DNA using the immunoSEQ Assay, a bias-controlled multiplex PCR. Per the original workflow: Nucleated cell counts per sample were estimated from amplification of reference gene primers within the assay. To quantify the absolute abundance of each unique TCRbeta CDR3 rearrangement, sequence reads were collapsed and filtered. For each sample, productive Simpson clonality was calculated by taking the square root of Simpson's diversity index across productive rearrangements. The immuneACCESS repertoire file appears here via TCRdb, limited to in-frame rearrangements. These files lack a portion of the clones; in checked studies, under half of the deficit traces to unresolved V genes, and the cause of the others is not known. V and J calls and clone size are given by that table; D and trimming were obtained from the DNA. For this sample the table gives 370,000 or so clones, of which around 84% were detected only once. The ten largest clones represent roughly 1.2% of the sample.

Each collaborating institution followed its own protocols to collect whole blood in K2EDTA tubes. For TCRbeta analysis, collaborator samples were shipped as frozen whole blood, as isolated PBMCs, or as DNA extracted from either sample type. The trim is 3 bases for V and 5 bases for J, with a gap of 17 bases between the germline ends. CDR1 and CDR2, per the germline V gene (reference sequence), are LGHDT and YNNKEL. Reading from cysteine to phenylalanine, the CDR3 counts 16 amino acids. CDR3 DNA only is kept here, 48 bases in frame from base 1. A word on this clone: Its antigen has not been determined. One base away there is no much larger clone; base qualities are not given.

The chain is assembled from TRBV3-1 (or the pseudogene TRBV3-2) and TRBJ1-3, with the D gene call left open. This TCR derives from a human donor with acute or convalescent COVID-19. The donor label of this sample is uncertain. Sequencing input: peripheral blood. The sequence in DNA is TGTGCCAGCAGCCATCTATGGGAGGGTATGCGAAACACCATATATTTT. Translated, this gives CASSHLWEGMRNTIYF.